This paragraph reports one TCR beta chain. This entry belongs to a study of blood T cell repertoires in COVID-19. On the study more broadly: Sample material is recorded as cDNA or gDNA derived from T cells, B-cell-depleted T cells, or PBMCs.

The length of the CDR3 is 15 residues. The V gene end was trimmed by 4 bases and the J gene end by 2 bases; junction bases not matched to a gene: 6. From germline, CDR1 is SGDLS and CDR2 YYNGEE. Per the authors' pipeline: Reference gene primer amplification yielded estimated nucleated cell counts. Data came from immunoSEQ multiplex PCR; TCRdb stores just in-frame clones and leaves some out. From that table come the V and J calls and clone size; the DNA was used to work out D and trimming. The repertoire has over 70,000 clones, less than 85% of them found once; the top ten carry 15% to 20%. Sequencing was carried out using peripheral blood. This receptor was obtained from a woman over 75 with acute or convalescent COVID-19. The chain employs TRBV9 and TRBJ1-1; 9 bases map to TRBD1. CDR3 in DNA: TGTGCCAGCAGCCTGGGGACAGGGAGCAACACTGAAGCTTTCTTT. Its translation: CASSLGTGSNTEAFF. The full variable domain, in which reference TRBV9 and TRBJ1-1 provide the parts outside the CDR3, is DSGVTQTPKHLITATGQRVTLRCSPRSGDLSVYWYQQSLDQGLQFLIQYYNGEERAKGNILERFSAQQFPDLHSELNLSSLELGDSALYFCASSLGTGSNTEAFFGQGTRLTVV.